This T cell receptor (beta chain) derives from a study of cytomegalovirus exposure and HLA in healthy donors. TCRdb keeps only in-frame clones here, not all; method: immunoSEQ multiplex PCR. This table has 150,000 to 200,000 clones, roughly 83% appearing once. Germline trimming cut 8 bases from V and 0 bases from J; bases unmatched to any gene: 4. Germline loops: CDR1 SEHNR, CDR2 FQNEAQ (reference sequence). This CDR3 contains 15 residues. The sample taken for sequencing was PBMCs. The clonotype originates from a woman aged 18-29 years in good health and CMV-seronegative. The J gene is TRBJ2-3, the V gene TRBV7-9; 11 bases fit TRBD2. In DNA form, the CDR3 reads TGTGCCAGCGGCAGGACTAGCGGGAGCACAGATACGCAGTATTTT. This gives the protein CASGRTSGSTDTQYF. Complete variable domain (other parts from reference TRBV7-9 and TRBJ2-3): DTGVSQNPRHKITKRGQNVTFRCDPISEHNRLYWYRQTLGQGPEFLTYFQNEAQLEKSRLLSDRFSAERPKGSFSTLEIQRTEQGDSAMYLCASGRTSGSTDTQYFGPGTRLTVL.